Listed below are T cell receptor beta chains from one sample, sequenced in a study of identical twins. TCRdb ran MiXCR on the 5' RACE reads and lists one entry per CDR3 protein. The data contain roughly 690,000 distinct CDR3 sequences, 5.5% to 6.5% of them seen just once; the ten biggest clones take up roughly 1.6%. The specimen sequenced was naive T cells sorted from blood. These receptors came from a man between 18 and 35 years old in good health. Both conserved end residues are part of each CDR3. The order of the fields is D gene, V gene, CDR3 length, J gene, clone size, CDR3 DNA, CDR3 protein. A D gene is named only where the DNA matches it firmly. Size values are once, few and many counts, or a class for expanded clones, and some rows have none.

D gene: NA; V gene: TRBV4-3; CDR3 length: 14; J gene: TRBJ2-5; clone size: few; CDR3 DNA: TGCGCCAGCAGCCAAGGTCTCATCCAAGAGACCCAGTACTTC; CDR3 protein: CASSQGLIQETQYF
D gene: TRBD1; V gene: TRBV12-3/TRBV12-4; CDR3 length: 16; J gene: TRBJ2-1; clone size: many; CDR3 DNA: TGTGCCAGCAGCCAGACCCCGGGACAGGGTCACAATGAGCAGTTCTTC; CDR3 protein: CASSQTPGQGHNEQFF
D gene: NA; V gene: TRBV12-3/TRBV12-4; CDR3 length: 12; J gene: TRBJ2-1; clone size: few; CDR3 DNA: TGTGCCAGCAGGCAAATAGGACTGAAGCAGTTCTTC; CDR3 protein: CASRQIGLKQFF
D gene: NA; V gene: TRBV12-3/TRBV12-4; CDR3 length: 16; J gene: TRBJ1-1; clone size: many; CDR3 DNA: TGTGCCAGCAGTTCCCTCCCCGTGAATGGGGCGGCCGAAGCTTTCTTT; CDR3 protein: CASSSLPVNGAAEAFF
D gene: NA; V gene: TRBV20-1; CDR3 length: 14; J gene: TRBJ2-3; clone size: NA; CDR3 DNA: TGCAGTGCCACACCGGGACTCGGCACAGATACGCAGTATTTT; CDR3 protein: CSATPGLGTDTQYF
D gene: TRBD1; V gene: TRBV5-1; CDR3 length: 16; J gene: TRBJ2-1; clone size: few; CDR3 DNA: TGCGCCAGCGGCTCCGGGACAGGGGTTTATGACAATGAGCAGTTCTTC; CDR3 protein: CASGSGTGVYDNEQFF
D gene: TRBD1; V gene: TRBV5-1; CDR3 length: 16; J gene: TRBJ1-1; clone size: many; CDR3 DNA: TGCGCCAGCAGCTGGACCGGGACAGAGCGGGGCACTGAAGCTTTCTTT; CDR3 protein: CASSWTGTERGTEAFF
D gene: NA; V gene: TRBV5-5; CDR3 length: 13; J gene: TRBJ2-1; clone size: many; CDR3 DNA: TGTGCCAGCAGCTTGGGGGCATGGGAAGAGCAGTTCTTC; CDR3 protein: CASSLGAWEEQFF
D gene: NA; V gene: TRBV6-1; CDR3 length: 16; J gene: TRBJ2-2; clone size: many; CDR3 DNA: TGTGCCAGCAGGAGGGGGAACCTCGCGAACACCGGGGAGCTGTTTTTT; CDR3 protein: CASRRGNLANTGELFF
D gene: TRBD2; V gene: TRBV13; CDR3 length: 19; J gene: TRBJ2-3; clone size: NA; CDR3 DNA: TGTGCCAGCAGCTTAGGTCGGACTAGCGGGAGGGCCGTCGCAGATACGCAGTATTTT; CDR3 protein: CASSLGRTSGRAVADTQYF
D gene: NA; V gene: TRBV6-5; CDR3 length: 15; J gene: TRBJ2-1; clone size: NA; CDR3 DNA: TGTGCCAGCAGTTGGGACGGTGTCTCCTACAATGAGCAGTTCTTC; CDR3 protein: CASSWDGVSYNEQFF
D gene: NA; V gene: TRBV6-2/TRBV6-3; CDR3 length: 16; J gene: TRBJ1-5; clone size: few; CDR3 DNA: TGTGCCAGCAGCCCTCTCCGAGGGGGGGTCGGTCAGCCCCAGCATTTT; CDR3 protein: CASSPLRGGVGQPQHF
D gene: NA; V gene: TRBV12-3/TRBV12-4; CDR3 length: 14; J gene: TRBJ2-3; clone size: many; CDR3 DNA: TGTGCCAGCAGCCCCTTATCTCGGGCAGATACGCAGTATTTT; CDR3 protein: CASSPLSRADTQYF
D gene: NA; V gene: TRBV4-3; CDR3 length: 14; J gene: TRBJ2-1; clone size: NA; CDR3 DNA: TGCGCCAGCAGCCAAGGATTAGCCCACAATGAGCAGTTCTTC; CDR3 protein: CASSQGLAHNEQFF
D gene: NA; V gene: TRBV6-1; CDR3 length: 14; J gene: TRBJ1-1; clone size: many; CDR3 DNA: TGTGCCAGCAGCGCCGGGACGGCGAACACTGAAGCTTTCTTT; CDR3 protein: CASSAGTANTEAFF
D gene: NA; V gene: TRBV5-1; CDR3 length: 15; J gene: TRBJ2-2; clone size: NA; CDR3 DNA: TGCGCCAGCACTTCGGACGGACCAGACACCGGGGAGCTGTTTTTT; CDR3 protein: CASTSDGPDTGELFF
D gene: NA; V gene: TRBV25-1; CDR3 length: 16; J gene: TRBJ1-1; clone size: NA; CDR3 DNA: TGTGCCACCACCCTAACCGTGGGGTGGGGTAACACTGAAGCTTTCTTT; CDR3 protein: CATTLTVGWGNTEAFF
D gene: NA; V gene: TRBV20-1; CDR3 length: 14; J gene: TRBJ1-5; clone size: NA; CDR3 DNA: TGCAGTGCCGTTAAGGTTTCCGGCAATCAGCCCCAGCATTTT; CDR3 protein: CSAVKVSGNQPQHF
D gene: NA; V gene: TRBV12-3/TRBV12-4; CDR3 length: 15; J gene: TRBJ1-5; clone size: many; CDR3 DNA: TGTGCCAGCTCGGTCAGAGCGGGCGGTGGCCAGCCCCAGCATTTT; CDR3 protein: CASSVRAGGGQPQHF
D gene: NA; V gene: TRBV20-1; CDR3 length: 12; J gene: TRBJ2-1; clone size: many; CDR3 DNA: TGCAGTGCTAGAGCGGCACGGAATGAGCAGTTCTTC; CDR3 protein: CSARAARNEQFF
D gene: TRBD2; V gene: TRBV4-3; CDR3 length: 18; J gene: TRBJ2-2; clone size: few; CDR3 DNA: TGCGCCAGCAGCCAGGGACTAGCGGGAGGGCCGGTAACCGGGGAGCTGTTTTTT; CDR3 protein: CASSQGLAGGPVTGELFF
D gene: NA; V gene: TRBV7-2; CDR3 length: 18; J gene: TRBJ2-2; clone size: few; CDR3 DNA: TGTGCCAGCAGCTTAGCATCCGACGTGGGTTCGAACACCGGGGAGCTGTTTTTT; CDR3 protein: CASSLASDVGSNTGELFF
D gene: NA; V gene: TRBV29-1; CDR3 length: 10; J gene: TRBJ1-1; clone size: few; CDR3 DNA: TGCAGCGTTAGGAATCAAGGAGCTTTCTTT; CDR3 protein: CSVRNQGAFF
D gene: NA; V gene: TRBV21-1; CDR3 length: 12; J gene: TRBJ1-1; clone size: many; CDR3 DNA: TGTGCCAGCAGCTGGTCGCCCGGTCCGGCTTTCTTT; CDR3 protein: CASSWSPGPAFF
D gene: TRBD2; V gene: TRBV12-3/TRBV12-4; CDR3 length: 18; J gene: TRBJ2-5; clone size: few; CDR3 DNA: TGTGCCAGCAGTGCTGGACTAGCGGGAGGGCCGGTAAAAGAGACCCAGTACTTC; CDR3 protein: CASSAGLAGGPVKETQYF
D gene: NA; V gene: TRBV29-1; CDR3 length: 15; J gene: TRBJ2-1; clone size: many; CDR3 DNA: TGCAGCGGAGGGGAGAGAGTAGCGTTATACAATGAGCAGTTCTTC; CDR3 protein: CSGGERVALYNEQFF
D gene: TRBD1; V gene: TRBV7-9; CDR3 length: 16; J gene: TRBJ2-5; clone size: few; CDR3 DNA: TGTGCCAGCAGCTTACCGGGACAGGGACCGCAAGAGACCCAGTACTTC; CDR3 protein: CASSLPGQGPQETQYF
D gene: NA; V gene: TRBV29-1; CDR3 length: 14; J gene: TRBJ2-2; clone size: many; CDR3 DNA: TGCAGCGCGTGGGTGGGGACACCTTTGGGAGAGCTGTTTTTT; CDR3 protein: CSAWVGTPLGELFF
D gene: NA; V gene: TRBV19; CDR3 length: 13; J gene: TRBJ1-2; clone size: NA; CDR3 DNA: TGTGCCAGTAGTGTCGGGGGTGACTATGGCTACACCTTC; CDR3 protein: CASSVGGDYGYTF
D gene: NA; V gene: TRBV13; CDR3 length: 12; J gene: TRBJ2-5; clone size: many; CDR3 DNA: TGTGCCAGCAGCTTTCGAATCGAGACCCAGTACTTC; CDR3 protein: CASSFRIETQYF
D gene: NA; V gene: TRBV11-3; CDR3 length: 13; J gene: TRBJ2-1; clone size: NA; CDR3 DNA: TGTGCCAGCAGTACCTTATCGGTCAATGAGCAGTTCTTC; CDR3 protein: CASSTLSVNEQFF
D gene: NA; V gene: TRBV12-3/TRBV12-4; CDR3 length: 11; J gene: TRBJ2-7; clone size: many; CDR3 DNA: TGTGCCAGCAGTTTCAGGTGGGAGCAGTACTTC; CDR3 protein: CASSFRWEQYF
D gene: NA; V gene: TRBV5-5; CDR3 length: 13; J gene: TRBJ1-4; clone size: NA; CDR3 DNA: TGTGCCAGCAGCTTGTCTGTCACTGAAAAACTGTTTTTT; CDR3 protein: CASSLSVTEKLFF
D gene: TRBD1; V gene: TRBV24-1; CDR3 length: 19; J gene: TRBJ2-3; clone size: few; CDR3 DNA: TGTGCCACCAGTGTCTCACGTCCGGGACAGGGGAAGGATAGAGATACGCAGTATTTT; CDR3 protein: CATSVSRPGQGKDRDTQYF
D gene: NA; V gene: TRBV4-3; CDR3 length: 14; J gene: TRBJ2-7; clone size: few; CDR3 DNA: TGCGCCAGCAGTCCAACCGGGCTGGCCTACGAGCAGTACTTC; CDR3 protein: CASSPTGLAYEQYF
D gene: TRBD1; V gene: TRBV5-1; CDR3 length: 18; J gene: TRBJ1-4; clone size: NA; CDR3 DNA: TGCGCCAGCAGGCAAACCTGGGACAGGACTCGAACTAATGAAAAACTGTTTTTT; CDR3 protein: CASRQTWDRTRTNEKLFF
D gene: NA; V gene: TRBV12-3/TRBV12-4; CDR3 length: 13; J gene: TRBJ2-2; clone size: many; CDR3 DNA: TGTGCCAGCAGTTTAGGAGGGATCGGGGAGCTGTTTTTT; CDR3 protein: CASSLGGIGELFF
D gene: NA; V gene: TRBV29-1; CDR3 length: 13; J gene: TRBJ2-1; clone size: many; CDR3 DNA: TGCAGCGTTGAAGAACGGGGTTTGGATGAGCAGTTCTTC; CDR3 protein: CSVEERGLDEQFF
D gene: NA; V gene: TRBV4-3; CDR3 length: 17; J gene: TRBJ2-3; clone size: many; CDR3 DNA: TGCGCCAGCAGCCAAGATCTTCTAGCGCTTACCACAGATACGCAGTATTTT; CDR3 protein: CASSQDLLALTTDTQYF
D gene: TRBD1; V gene: TRBV20-1; CDR3 length: 17; J gene: TRBJ2-4; clone size: many; CDR3 DNA: TGCAGTGCTAGAAGTCTGGGGGCAGGGGGATCCAAAAACATTCAGTACTTC; CDR3 protein: CSARSLGAGGSKNIQYF
D gene: NA; V gene: TRBV5-1; CDR3 length: 15; J gene: TRBJ1-3; clone size: many; CDR3 DNA: TGCGCCAGCAGCTTGGAGGTCTCCTCTGGAAACACCATATATTTT; CDR3 protein: CASSLEVSSGNTIYF
D gene: NA; V gene: TRBV10-2; CDR3 length: 17; J gene: TRBJ2-3; clone size: NA; CDR3 DNA: TGCGCCAGCAGTGATTTAGGAGCCCCATTTAGCACAGATACGCAGTATTTT; CDR3 protein: CASSDLGAPFSTDTQYF
D gene: NA; V gene: TRBV20-1; CDR3 length: 13; J gene: TRBJ1-5; clone size: many; CDR3 DNA: TGCAGTGCTAGACAAGACGGTAATCAGCCCCAGCATTTT; CDR3 protein: CSARQDGNQPQHF
D gene: NA; V gene: TRBV11-2; CDR3 length: 15; J gene: TRBJ2-5; clone size: many; CDR3 DNA: TGTGCCAGCAGCTTAGATCGGACCGGGACGGAGACCCAGTACTTC; CDR3 protein: CASSLDRTGTETQYF
D gene: TRBD1; V gene: TRBV28; CDR3 length: 15; J gene: TRBJ2-7; clone size: NA; CDR3 DNA: TGTGCCAGCAGTGCCGGACAGGGGAGCTCCTACGAGCAGTACTTC; CDR3 protein: CASSAGQGSSYEQYF
D gene: TRBD2; V gene: TRBV5-1; CDR3 length: 16; J gene: TRBJ2-2; clone size: many; CDR3 DNA: TGCGCCAGCAGCTTAACCGGGACTAAGAACACCGGGGAGCTGTTTTTT; CDR3 protein: CASSLTGTKNTGELFF
D gene: NA; V gene: TRBV9; CDR3 length: 14; J gene: TRBJ2-2; clone size: NA; CDR3 DNA: TGTGCCAGCAGCGGGCAATACAACACCGGGGAGCTGTTTTTT; CDR3 protein: CASSGQYNTGELFF